Below are 20 T cell receptor beta chains sequenced from a single sample in a study of blood T cells in healthy people across ages. Alongside a J-beta primer mix, a sample-barcoded 5' primer served in a second PCR lasting 7 to 11 cycles. TCRdb used MiXCR to reprocess the 5' RACE reads, holding one entry per CDR3 protein. The sample carries a few hundred thousand distinct CDR3 sequences, 27% recorded once. Sequenced sample: blood. Receptors were obtained from a woman between 70 and 85 years old in good health.

The J gene is TRBJ2-2, the V gene TRBV24-1; D unclear. Germline CDR1 and CDR2: KGHDR and SFDVKD. The V end lost 5 bases, the J end lost 6 bases, and 12 bases lay between the germline ends. CDR3 size: 14 residues. DNA for the CDR3: TGTGCCACCAGTGTAGTGTACCCACCCGGGGAGCTGTTTTTT. Residues: CATSVVYPPGELFF.

CDR3 amino acids: CASSLEVGSGVKFF. CDR3 DNA sequence: TGCGCCAGCAGCTTGGAAGTAGGCAGCGGGGTAAAGTTCTTC. The chain has TRBV5-1 and TRBJ2-1; TRBD2 agrees at 7 bases. Germline V lookup: CDR1 SGHRS, CDR2 YFSETQ. The CDR3 has 14 residues. Losses at the gene ends were 0 bases for V and 14 bases for J; bases not matched to a gene: 11.

The chain recombines TRBV12-3 or TRBV12-4 with TRBJ1-5; tentative D call: TRBD1 (5 bases). The length of the CDR3 is 21 residues. The germline V and J ends were trimmed by 3 bases and 0 bases, with 27 bases remaining between them. CDR3 region: CASSFHPGRPGSPYSNQPQHF. CDR3 DNA: TGTGCCAGCAGTTTTCATCCCGGGAGGCCAGGGAGTCCATATAGCAATCAGCCCCAGCATTTT.

The chain couples TRBV27 to TRBJ2-5; TRBD1 is a possible D gene (5 bases). Trimming removed 3 bases from V and 7 bases from J, with 12 bases in between. The CDR3 has 13 amino acids. CDR1 is MNHEY and CDR2 is SMNVEV in the germline V gene (reference sequence). The CDR3 DNA reads TGTGCCAGCAGTTTTGGCGGTACAGGGACCCAGTACTTC. This gives the protein CASSFGGTGTQYF.

This clonotype was seen at least ten times. The rearrangement links TRBV20-1 to TRBJ2-1; D unresolved. Per the germline V gene, CDR1 is DFQATT and CDR2 is SNEGSKA (reference sequence). The CDR3 covers 11 residues. The CDR3 spells CTTSSHNEQFF. In nucleotides, the CDR3 is TGCACCACCTCATCACACAATGAGCAGTTCTTC.

This chain joins TRBV7-9 and TRBJ1-1, with D unresolved. V dropped 5 bases and J dropped 6 bases, with 19 bases sitting between them. This CDR3 region has 15 residues. Per germline, CDR1 SEHNR and CDR2 FQNEAQ (reference sequence). Here the CDR3 reads CASSVLRAAYAEAFF. CDR3 bases: TGTGCCAGCAGCGTTTTGAGGGCGGCGTACGCTGAAGCTTTCTTT.

This clonotype has just a few counts. The chain is built from TRBV9 and TRBJ2-3; D gene unclear. Trimming stripped 4 bases from V and 7 bases from J, with 10 bases between. CDR3 size: 12 residues. Germline CDR1 reads SGDLS; CDR2 reads YYNGEE. The CDR3 bases are TGTGCCAGCAGCAAGACTGGGAATACGCAGTATTTT. Protein sequence: CASSKTGNTQYF.

This chain joins TRBV7-3 and TRBJ2-7; D is perhaps TRBD2 (6 bases). The germline V and J ends were trimmed by 4 bases and 0 bases, with 10 bases remaining between them. CDR1 is SGHTA and CDR2 is FQGTGA in the germline V gene. The length of the CDR3 is 14 residues. CDR3 in amino acids: CASSSGGTSYEQYF. The CDR3 DNA is TGTGCCAGCAGCTCCGGAGGGACCTCCTACGAGCAGTACTTC.

The chain has TRBV20-1 and TRBJ2-3, with D tentatively TRBD1 or TRBD2 (6 bases each). Germline CDR1 is DFQATT and CDR2 is SNEGSKA (reference sequence). The CDR3 runs to 14 residues. Between the trimmed V and J ends, which lost 3 bases and 4 bases, there was a span of 14 bases. CDR3 DNA sequence: TGCAGTGCTAGTAAGGGGGGCCAACCAGATACGCAGTATTTT. The encoded protein is CSASKGGQPDTQYF.

This clonotype was observed a handful of times. This chain joins TRBV3-1 and TRBJ1-3; D might be TRBD1 (6 bases). Germline lookup yields CDR1 LGHDT and CDR2 YNNKEL (reference sequence). V lost 3 bases, J lost 4 bases, and 10 bases lay in between. CDR3 length: 14 amino acids. The CDR3 DNA follows: TGTGCCAGCAGCCACCTGGGACAAGGAAACACCATATATTTT. It specifies CASSHLGQGNTIYF.

This clonotype has just a few counts. This chain links TRBV5-1 with TRBJ2-7; 8 nucleotides agree with TRBD1. From germline, CDR1 is SGHRS and CDR2 YFSETQ. With V trimmed by 4 bases and J by 2 bases, 8 bases remained unmatched. CDR3 size: 15 residues. CDR3 region: CASSPGQVMAYEQYF. The CDR3 nucleotides are TGCGCCAGCAGCCCGGGACAGGTTATGGCCTACGAGCAGTACTTC.

V gene TRBV10-3 combines with J gene TRBJ2-3; D gene unclear. Germline V CDR1 and CDR2: ENHRY, SYGVKD. With 2 bases removed from V and 0 bases from J, the gap between germline ends came to 6 bases. This CDR3 spans 14 amino acids. The CDR3 is CAISERGSTDTQYF. CDR3 in DNA: TGTGCCATCAGTGAGCGTGGCAGCACAGATACGCAGTATTTT.

V is TRBV2 and J is TRBJ1-3, with TRBD1 matching 9 bases. Looked up from germline, CDR1 is SNHLY and CDR2 is FYNNEI. The length of the CDR3 is 14 residues. With V trimmed by 7 bases and J by 0 bases, 1 base remained unmatched. CDR3 in DNA: TGTGCCAGCAAGGACAGGGGCTCTGGAAACACCATATATTTT. Its translation: CASKDRGSGNTIYF.

The chain recombines TRBV20-1 with TRBJ1-2; 7 nucleotides align to TRBD1. V gave up 3 bases and J gave up 8 bases; unmatched junction bases: 3. This CDR3 has 11 amino acids. CDR1 is DFQATT, CDR2 SNEGSKA, per germline (reference sequence). This CDR3 is CSARTGLGYTF. The CDR3 region has the DNA TGCAGTGCTAGGACAGGGCTAGGCTACACCTTC.

This clonotype showed up just a few times. The CDR3 DNA reads as TGTGCCAGCAGTTTTAAACGATCTGTTCAGAACACTGAAGCTTTCTTT. Residues: CASSFKRSVQNTEAFF. The chain combines TRBV12-3 or TRBV12-4 with TRBJ1-1; D not resolved. Trimming took off 3 bases at V and 1 base at J, with 15 bases between the two ends. This CDR3 comprises 16 residues.

In its sample, this clonotype was seen many times. The rearrangement uses TRBV7-2 and TRBJ2-3; 10 positions agree with TRBD2. Germline values: CDR1 SGHTA, CDR2 FQGNSA. The CDR3 totals 13 residues. V was clipped by 4 bases and J by 10 bases; unmatched bases: 5. CDR3 DNA sequence: TGTGCCAGCAGCTCGGGACTAGCGAAGGCGCAGTATTTT. Residues: CASSSGLAKAQYF.

V gene TRBV7-2 combines with J gene TRBJ1-5, with TRBD1 matching 7 bases. V gave up 1 base and J gave up 9 bases; unmatched junction bases: 9. The CDR3 is made up of 15 amino acids. Germline values: CDR1 SGHTA, CDR2 FQGNSA. The DNA for the CDR3 is TGTGCCAGCAGCTTAGTAACTCAGGGGGAAGGGCCCCAGCATTTT. Translation gives CASSLVTQGEGPQHF.

The chain is built from TRBV4-2 and TRBJ2-2; either TRBD1 or TRBD2 may supply D (6 bases each). This CDR3 has 17 residues. The germline CDR1 and CDR2 sequences are LGHNA and YNFKEQ. V lost 1 base, J lost 5 bases, and 17 bases lay in between. CDR3 loop: CASSQAPGAAGTGELFF. The CDR3, as DNA: TGTGCCAGCAGCCAAGCCCCGGGGGCCGCCGGGACCGGGGAGCTGTTTTTT.

In this sample, this clonotype turned up many times. The chain combines TRBV29-1 with TRBJ2-5, with 10 positions matching TRBD2. V trimming: 4 bases; J trimming: 1 base; junction bases outside the gene matches: 0. CDR1 and CDR2 from the germline V gene are SQVTM and ANQGSEA. The CDR3 contains 13 residues. This CDR3 reads CSVVAGGQETQYF. As DNA, the CDR3 is TGCAGCGTTGTAGCGGGGGGCCAAGAGACCCAGTACTTC.

In this sample, this clonotype turned up a few times. The chain recombines TRBV7-9 with TRBJ2-1; 11 bases line up with TRBD2. The V gene end was trimmed by 5 bases and the J gene end by 2 bases; junction bases not matched to a gene: 8. The CDR3 contains 17 residues. Germline values: CDR1 SEHNR, CDR2 FQNEAQ (reference sequence). DNA of the CDR3: TGTGCCAGCAGCCCCCGACTAGCGGGGAAGACCTACAATGAGCAGTTCTTC. The encoded protein is CASSPRLAGKTYNEQFF.